The TCR beta chain under discussion was sequenced for a study of OX40 agonist ivuxolimab in advanced cancers. Regarding the research as a whole: Ivuxolimab, which targeted the costimulatory receptor OX40 (CD134), was an agonistic, fully human IgG2 monoclonal antibody. In the dose-escalation cohort, roughly 82% of patients were male, and the mean age was around 60 years with a range of about 20 to 90. Three dose-escalation patients achieved partial responses, one with hepatocellular carcinoma and two with cutaneous melanoma. Peripheral TCRbeta sequencing aimed to test whether ivuxolimab altered TCR sequence diversity and caused clonal T-cell expansion. Patients were allowed to have had prior anti-PD-1, anti-PD-L1 or anti-CTLA-4 therapy, and approximately 43% of the dose-escalation patients had previously received checkpoint inhibitors. Intravenous ivuxolimab was administered to patients every 2 weeks at six dose levels: 0.01, 0.1, 0.3, 1.5, 3 and 10 mg/kg. Of the roughly 52 dose-escalation patients, hepatocellular carcinoma was present in around 20, melanoma in roughly 15, renal cell carcinoma in 9 and head and neck cancer in 9. The paper reports the monotherapy dose-escalation portion (N of about 50 patients) of the phase I ivuxolimab trial.

For sequencing of the TCRbeta CDR3 region, genomic DNA was extracted from the sorted cells. The immunoSEQ Assay was used for sequencing of TCRbeta CDR3 regions. TCRdb stores this immuneACCESS table with in-frame sequences only. Part of the clones is absent; in the studies checked, under half of the shortfall reflects unresolved V genes, and no reason is known for the rest. A total of about 46,000 clones appear in this sample, about 91% of them only once. Together, the top ten hold roughly 12% of the sample. As for this clone: Its antigen has not been determined. No per-base quality is available; no much larger clone lies one base away.

Via the germline V gene, CDR1 is MGHRA and CDR2 YSYEKL. Trimming takes 3 bases off V and 3 bases off J; junction bases not matched to a gene: 10. From its cysteine to its phenylalanine, the CDR3 spans 16 amino acids. Only the CDR3 part of the read is kept: 48 bases, read in frame from the first base. Overall study results and their limits: After ivuxolimab, CD8+ T cells had more expanded clones than CD4+ T cells on average. Low levels of normalized T-cell clonal expansion were also seen in some nonresponding patients. Antigen specificity was not determined for the clonally expanded peripheral T cells. In the 0.1-3.0 mg/kg groups, partial responders were among the patients with the lowest normalized peripheral clonal expansion, particularly in CD8+ T cells. At doses of 0.1 to 3.0 mg/kg, clonal expansion of both CD4+ and CD8+ blood T cells was observed from baseline to week 6.

Patients with autoimmune disease history or receiving systemic immunosuppression were excluded from the trial. Peripheral blood for TCR sequencing was collected from all dose cohorts at baseline, on cycle 4 day 1, and on cycle 7 day 1. Samples were obtained from an open-label, multicenter, first-in-human phase I dose-escalation trial of ivuxolimab. Adults with locally advanced or metastatic head and neck squamous cell, hepatocellular, melanoma or renal cell carcinoma were enrolled in the trial. Before TCR sequencing, CD4+ T cells and CD8+ T cells from peripheral blood were sorted into separate populations.

The rearrangement joined TRBV4-1 to TRBJ2-7; 8 of the junction bases match TRBD1. The sample consisted of CD4+ or CD8+ T cells sorted from blood, taken in a trial of the OX40 agonist ivuxolimab. This clonotype originated in an adult with an advanced solid tumor such as melanoma, head and neck, liver or kidney cancer. The bases read TGCGCCAGCAGCCAGACCCGGGACAGGAGATACTACGAGCAGTACTTC. This is translated as CASSQTRDRRYYEQYF.